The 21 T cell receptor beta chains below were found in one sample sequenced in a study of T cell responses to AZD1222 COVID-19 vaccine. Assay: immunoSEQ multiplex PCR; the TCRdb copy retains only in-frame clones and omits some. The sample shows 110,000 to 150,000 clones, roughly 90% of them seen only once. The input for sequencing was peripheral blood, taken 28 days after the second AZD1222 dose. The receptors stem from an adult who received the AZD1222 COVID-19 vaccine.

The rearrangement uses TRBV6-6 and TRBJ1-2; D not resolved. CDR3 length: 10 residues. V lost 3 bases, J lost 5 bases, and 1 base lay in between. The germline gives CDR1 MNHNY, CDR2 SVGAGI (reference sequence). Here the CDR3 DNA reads TGTGCCAGCAGTTATTATGGCTACACCTTC. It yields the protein CASSYYGYTF.

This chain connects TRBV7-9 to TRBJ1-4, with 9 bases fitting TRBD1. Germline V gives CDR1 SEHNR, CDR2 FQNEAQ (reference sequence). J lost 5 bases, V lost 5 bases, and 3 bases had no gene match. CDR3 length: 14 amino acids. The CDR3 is CASSTGGANEKLFF. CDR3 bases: TGTGCCAGCAGCACAGGGGGCGCGAATGAAAAACTGTTTTTT.

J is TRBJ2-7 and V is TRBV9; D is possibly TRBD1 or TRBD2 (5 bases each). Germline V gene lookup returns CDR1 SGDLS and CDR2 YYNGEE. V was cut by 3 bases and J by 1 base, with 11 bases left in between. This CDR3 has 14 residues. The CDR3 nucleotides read TGTGCCAGCAGCGAATGGGACGAGTCCTACGAGCAGTACTTC. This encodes CASSEWDESYEQYF.

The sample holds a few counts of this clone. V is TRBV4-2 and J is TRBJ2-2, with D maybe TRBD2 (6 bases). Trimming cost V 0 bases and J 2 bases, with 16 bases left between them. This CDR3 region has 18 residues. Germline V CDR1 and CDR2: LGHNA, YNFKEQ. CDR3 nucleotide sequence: TGTGCCAGCAGCCAAGAAGGTTTGAGCGGGCTAAACACCGGGGAGCTGTTTTTT. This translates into CASSQEGLSGLNTGELFF.

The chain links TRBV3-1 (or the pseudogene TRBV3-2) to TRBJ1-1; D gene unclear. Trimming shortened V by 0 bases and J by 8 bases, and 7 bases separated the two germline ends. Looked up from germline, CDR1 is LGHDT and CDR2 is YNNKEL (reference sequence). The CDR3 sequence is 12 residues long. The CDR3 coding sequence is TGTGCCAGCAGCCAAGATTTCCGAGAAGCTTTCTTT. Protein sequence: CASSQDFREAFF.

CDR3 residues: CASSLGGGALSNQPQHF. In nucleotides, the CDR3 is TGTGCCAGCAGCTTGGGAGGTGGAGCACTTAGCAATCAGCCCCAGCATTTT. The J gene is TRBJ1-5, the V gene TRBV5-6, with D unresolved. Germline V lookup: CDR1 SGHDT, CDR2 YYEEEE. V was cut by 0 bases and J by 0 bases, with 13 bases left in between. This CDR3 has 17 residues.

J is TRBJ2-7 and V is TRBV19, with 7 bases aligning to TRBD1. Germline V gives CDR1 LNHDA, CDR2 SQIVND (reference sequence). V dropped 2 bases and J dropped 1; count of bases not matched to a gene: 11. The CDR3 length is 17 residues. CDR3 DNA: TGTGCCAGTAGTATATCCCGGCGGGCAGGGGGTTCCTACGAGCAGTACTTC. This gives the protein CASSISRRAGGSYEQYF.

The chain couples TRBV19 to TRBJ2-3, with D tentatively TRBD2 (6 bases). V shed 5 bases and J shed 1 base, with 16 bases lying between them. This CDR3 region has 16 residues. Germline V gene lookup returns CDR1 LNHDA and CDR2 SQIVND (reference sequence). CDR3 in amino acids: CASSSPRDSGTDTQYF. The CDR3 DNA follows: TGTGCCAGTAGTTCCCCGCGGGACTCCGGCACAGATACGCAGTATTTT.

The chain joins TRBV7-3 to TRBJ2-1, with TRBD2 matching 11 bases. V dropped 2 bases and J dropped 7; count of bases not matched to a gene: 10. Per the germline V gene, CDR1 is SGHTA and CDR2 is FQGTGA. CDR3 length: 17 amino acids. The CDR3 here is CASSLWASGRRGNEQFF. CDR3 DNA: TGTGCCAGCAGCTTATGGGCTAGCGGGAGGAGAGGGAATGAGCAGTTCTTC.

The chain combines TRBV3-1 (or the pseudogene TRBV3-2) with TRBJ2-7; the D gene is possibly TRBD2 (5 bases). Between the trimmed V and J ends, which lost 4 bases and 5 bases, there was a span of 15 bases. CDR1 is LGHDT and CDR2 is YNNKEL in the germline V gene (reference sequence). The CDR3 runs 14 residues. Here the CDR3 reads CASSPGGGLNEQYF. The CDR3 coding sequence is TGTGCCAGCAGCCCCGGAGGAGGTTTAAACGAGCAGTACTTC.

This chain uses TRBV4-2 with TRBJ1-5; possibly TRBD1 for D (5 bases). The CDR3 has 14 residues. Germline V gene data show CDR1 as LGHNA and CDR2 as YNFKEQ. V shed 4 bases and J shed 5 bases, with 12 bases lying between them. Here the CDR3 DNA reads TGTGCCAGCAGCCTCGGGGGAGGGGATCAGCCCCAGCATTTT. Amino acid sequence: CASSLGGGDQPQHF.

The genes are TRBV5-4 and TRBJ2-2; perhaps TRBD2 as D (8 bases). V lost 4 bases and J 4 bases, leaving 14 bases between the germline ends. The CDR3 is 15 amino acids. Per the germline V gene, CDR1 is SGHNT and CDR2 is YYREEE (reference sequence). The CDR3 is CASSPGGTATGELFF. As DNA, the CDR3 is TGTGCCAGCAGCCCGGGGGGGACAGCCACCGGGGAGCTGTTTTTT.

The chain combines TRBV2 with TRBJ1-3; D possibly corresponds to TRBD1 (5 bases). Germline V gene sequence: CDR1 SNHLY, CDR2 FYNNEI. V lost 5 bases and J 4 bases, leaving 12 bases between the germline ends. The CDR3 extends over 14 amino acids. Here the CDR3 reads CASSPGLMGNTIYF. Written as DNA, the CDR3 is TGTGCCAGCAGTCCAGGGTTAATGGGAAACACCATATATTTT.

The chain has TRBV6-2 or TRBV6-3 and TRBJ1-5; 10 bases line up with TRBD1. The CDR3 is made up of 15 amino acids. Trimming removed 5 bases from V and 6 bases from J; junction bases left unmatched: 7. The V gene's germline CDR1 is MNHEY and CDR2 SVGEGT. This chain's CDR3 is CASSTGTGVIQPQHF. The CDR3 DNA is TGTGCCAGCAGTACCGGGACAGGGGTTATTCAGCCCCAGCATTTT.

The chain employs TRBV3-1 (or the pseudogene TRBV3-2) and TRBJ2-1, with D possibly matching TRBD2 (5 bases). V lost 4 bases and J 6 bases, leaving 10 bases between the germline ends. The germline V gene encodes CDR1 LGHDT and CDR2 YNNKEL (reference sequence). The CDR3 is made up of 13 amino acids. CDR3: CASSPPGSNEQFF. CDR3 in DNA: TGTGCCAGCAGCCCCCCGGGATCCAATGAGCAGTTCTTC.

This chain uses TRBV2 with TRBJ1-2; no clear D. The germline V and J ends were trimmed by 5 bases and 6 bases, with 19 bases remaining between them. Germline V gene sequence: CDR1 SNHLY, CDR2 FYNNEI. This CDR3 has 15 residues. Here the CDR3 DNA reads TGTGCCAGCAGTCCGCGCGGCTCCGAGGGCAATGGCTACACCTTC. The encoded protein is CASSPRGSEGNGYTF. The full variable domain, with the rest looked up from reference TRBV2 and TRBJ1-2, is EPEVTQTPSHQVTQMGQEVILRCVPISNHLYFYWYRQILGQKVEFLVSFYNNEISEKSEIFDDQFSVERPDGSNFTLKIRSTKLEDSAMYFCASSPRGSEGNGYTFGSGTRLTVV.

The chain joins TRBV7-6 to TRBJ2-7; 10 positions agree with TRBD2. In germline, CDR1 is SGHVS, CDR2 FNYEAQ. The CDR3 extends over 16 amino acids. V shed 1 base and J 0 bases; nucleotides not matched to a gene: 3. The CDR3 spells CASSLDGTSVSYEQYF. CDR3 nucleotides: TGTGCCAGCAGCTTAGACGGGACTAGCGTCTCCTACGAGCAGTACTTC.

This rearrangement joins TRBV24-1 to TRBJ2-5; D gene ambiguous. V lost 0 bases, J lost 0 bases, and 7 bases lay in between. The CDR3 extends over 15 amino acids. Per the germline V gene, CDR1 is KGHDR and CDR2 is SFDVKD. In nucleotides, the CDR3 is TGTGCCACCAGTGATTTGAACAGTTACCAAGAGACCCAGTACTTC. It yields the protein CATSDLNSYQETQYF.

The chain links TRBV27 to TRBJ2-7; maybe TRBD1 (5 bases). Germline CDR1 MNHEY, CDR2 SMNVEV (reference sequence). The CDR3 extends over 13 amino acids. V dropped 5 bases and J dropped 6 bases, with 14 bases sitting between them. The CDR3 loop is CASSRQISGEQYF. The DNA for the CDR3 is TGTGCCAGCAGTCGACAGATTTCTGGCGAGCAGTACTTC.

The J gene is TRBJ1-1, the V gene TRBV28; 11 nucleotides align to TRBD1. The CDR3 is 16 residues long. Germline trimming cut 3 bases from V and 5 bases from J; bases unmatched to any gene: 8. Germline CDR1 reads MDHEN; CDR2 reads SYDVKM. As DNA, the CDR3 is TGTGCCAGCAGTTTGGACAGGGGGCCGAGTAAAACTGAAGCTTTCTTT. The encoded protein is CASSLDRGPSKTEAFF. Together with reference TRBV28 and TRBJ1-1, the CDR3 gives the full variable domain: DVKVTQSSRYLVKRTGEKVFLECVQDMDHENMFWYRQDPGLGLRLIYFSYDVKMKEKGDIPEGYSVSREKKERFSLILESASTNQTSMYLCASSLDRGPSKTEAFFGQGTRLTVV.

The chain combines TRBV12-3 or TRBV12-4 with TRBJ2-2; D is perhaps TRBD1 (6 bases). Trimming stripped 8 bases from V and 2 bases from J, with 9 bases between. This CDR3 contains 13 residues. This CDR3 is CASVRGNTGELFF. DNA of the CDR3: TGTGCCAGCGTCAGGGGTAACACCGGGGAGCTGTTTTTT.